The following is a T cell receptor beta chain sequence with its context. TCRdb's copy holds only in-frame clones and misses some; the assay was immunoSEQ multiplex PCR. This sample has roughly 100,000 clones, with roughly 84% found just once. The data were obtained in a study of blood T cell repertoires in COVID-19. The overall study: Samples of COVID-19 (acute and convalescent) were obtained from the United States, Italy and Spain.

Germline-derived CDR1 and CDR2 are SGHVS and FQNEAQ. With V trimmed by 2 bases and J by 1 base, 3 bases remained unmatched. CDR3 length equals 15 residues. The chain links TRBV7-8 to TRBJ2-7; TRBD1 matches at 9 bases. Sequenced input: peripheral blood. This receptor was obtained from a man between 70 and 80 years old with active or convalescent COVID-19. This CDR3 is CASSLHGTGSYEQYF. The DNA of the CDR3 is TGTGCCAGCAGCTTACATGGGACAGGGTCCTACGAGCAGTACTTC. Filled out from reference TRBV7-8 and TRBJ2-7, the complete variable domain reads GAGVSQSPRYKVAKRGQDVALRCDPISGHVSLFWYQQALGQGPEFLTYFQNEAQLDKSGLPSDRFFAERPEGSVSTLKIQRTQQEDSAVYLCASSLHGTGSYEQYFGPGTRLTVT.